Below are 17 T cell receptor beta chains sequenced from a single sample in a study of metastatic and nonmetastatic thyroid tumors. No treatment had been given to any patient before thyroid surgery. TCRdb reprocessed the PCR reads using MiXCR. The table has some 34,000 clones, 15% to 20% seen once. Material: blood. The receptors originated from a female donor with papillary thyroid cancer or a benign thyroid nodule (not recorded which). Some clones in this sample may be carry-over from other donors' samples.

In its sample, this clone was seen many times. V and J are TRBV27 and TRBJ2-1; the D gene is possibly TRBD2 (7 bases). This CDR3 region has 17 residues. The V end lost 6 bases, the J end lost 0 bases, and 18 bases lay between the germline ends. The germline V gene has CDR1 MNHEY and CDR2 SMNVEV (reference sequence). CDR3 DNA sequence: TGTGCCAGCAGGCCTCGGGGGGCGTCCTACTCCTACAATGAGCAGTTCTTC. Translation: CASRPRGASYSYNEQFF.

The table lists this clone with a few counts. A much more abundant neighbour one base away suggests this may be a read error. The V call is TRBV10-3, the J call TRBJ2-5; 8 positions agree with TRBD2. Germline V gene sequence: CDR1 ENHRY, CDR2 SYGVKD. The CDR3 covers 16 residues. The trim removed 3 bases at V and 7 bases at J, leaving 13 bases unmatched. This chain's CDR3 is CAISDGTIGGAWTQYF. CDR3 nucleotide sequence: TGTGCCATCAGTGACGGGACTATCGGGGGGGCTTGGACCCAGTACTTC.

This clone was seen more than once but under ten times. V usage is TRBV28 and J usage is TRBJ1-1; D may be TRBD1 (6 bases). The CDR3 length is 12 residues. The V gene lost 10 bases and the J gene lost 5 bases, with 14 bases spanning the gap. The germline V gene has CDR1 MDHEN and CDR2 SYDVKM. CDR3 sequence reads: CAITGFGTEAFF. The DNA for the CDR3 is TGTGCCATTACAGGGTTTGGGACTGAAGCTTTCTTT.

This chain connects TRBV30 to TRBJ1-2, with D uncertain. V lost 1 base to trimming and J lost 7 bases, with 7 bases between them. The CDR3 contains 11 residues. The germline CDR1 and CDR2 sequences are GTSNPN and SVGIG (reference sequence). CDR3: CAWSGAGGYTF. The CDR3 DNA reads TGTGCCTGGAGTGGGGCAGGTGGCTACACCTTC.

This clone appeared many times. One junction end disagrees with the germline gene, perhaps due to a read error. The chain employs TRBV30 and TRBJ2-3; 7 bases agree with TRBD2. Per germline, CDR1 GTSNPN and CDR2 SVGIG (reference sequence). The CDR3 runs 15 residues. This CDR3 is CAWSLAGEGTDTQYF. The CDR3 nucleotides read TGTGCCTGGAGTCTGGCGGGAGAGGGCACGGATACGCAGTATTTT.

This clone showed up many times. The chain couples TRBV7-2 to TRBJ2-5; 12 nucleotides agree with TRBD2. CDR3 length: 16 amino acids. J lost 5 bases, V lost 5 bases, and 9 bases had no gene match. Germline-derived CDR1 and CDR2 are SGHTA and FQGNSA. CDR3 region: CASSPRTSGTGETQYF. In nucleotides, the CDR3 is TGTGCCAGCAGCCCCCGGACTAGCGGGACGGGGGAGACCCAGTACTTC.

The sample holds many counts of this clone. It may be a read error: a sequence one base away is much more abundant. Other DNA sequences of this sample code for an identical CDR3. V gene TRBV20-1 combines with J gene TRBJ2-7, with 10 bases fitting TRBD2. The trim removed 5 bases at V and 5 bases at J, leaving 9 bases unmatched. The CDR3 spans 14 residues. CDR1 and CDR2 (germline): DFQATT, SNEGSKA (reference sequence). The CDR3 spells CSAYFPGLANEQYF. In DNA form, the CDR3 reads TGCAGTGCTTACTTTCCGGGACTAGCGAACGAGCAGTACTTC.

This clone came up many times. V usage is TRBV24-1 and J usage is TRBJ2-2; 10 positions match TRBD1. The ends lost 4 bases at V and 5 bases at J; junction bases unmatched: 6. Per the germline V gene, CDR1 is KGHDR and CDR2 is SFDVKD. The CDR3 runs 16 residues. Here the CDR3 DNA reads TGTGCCACCAGTGACCCCGGGACAGGGGATACCGGGGAGCTGTTTTTT. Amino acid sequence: CATSDPGTGDTGELFF.

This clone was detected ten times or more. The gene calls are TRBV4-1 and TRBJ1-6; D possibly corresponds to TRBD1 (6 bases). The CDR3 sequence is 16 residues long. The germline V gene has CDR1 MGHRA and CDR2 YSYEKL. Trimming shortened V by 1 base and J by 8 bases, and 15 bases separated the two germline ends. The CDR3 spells CASSQGSVTGYSPLHF. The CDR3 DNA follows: TGCGCCAGCAGCCAAGGTAGTGTGACAGGATATTCACCCCTCCACTTT.

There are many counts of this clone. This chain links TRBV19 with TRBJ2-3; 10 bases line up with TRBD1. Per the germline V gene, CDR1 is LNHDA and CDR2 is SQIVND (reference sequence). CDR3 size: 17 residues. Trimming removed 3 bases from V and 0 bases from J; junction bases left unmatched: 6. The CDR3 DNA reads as TGTGCCAGTAGTATCGCGGACAGGGGGTCTAGCACAGATACGCAGTATTTT. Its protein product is CASSIADRGSSTDTQYF.

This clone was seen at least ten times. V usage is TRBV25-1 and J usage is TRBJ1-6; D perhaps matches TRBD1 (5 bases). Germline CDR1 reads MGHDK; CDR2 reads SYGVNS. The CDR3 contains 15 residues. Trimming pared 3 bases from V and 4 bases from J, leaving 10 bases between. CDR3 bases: TGTGCCAGCAGTGATACGGCAGGGTATAATTCACCCCTCCACTTT. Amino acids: CASSDTAGYNSPLHF.

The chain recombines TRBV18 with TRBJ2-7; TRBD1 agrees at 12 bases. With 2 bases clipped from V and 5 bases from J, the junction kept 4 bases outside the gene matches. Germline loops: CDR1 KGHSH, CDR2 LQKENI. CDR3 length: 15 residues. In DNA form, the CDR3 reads TGTGCCAGCTCACCAATGGGACAGGGGGCCGACGAGCAGTACTTC. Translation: CASSPMGQGADEQYF.

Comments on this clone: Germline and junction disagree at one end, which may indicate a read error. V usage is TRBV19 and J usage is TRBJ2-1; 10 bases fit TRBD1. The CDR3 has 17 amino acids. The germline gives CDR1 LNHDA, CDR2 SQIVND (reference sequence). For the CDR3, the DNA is TGTGCCAGTAGTCCCGACGGGGACAGGGGTTCCTCCAATGAGCAGTTCTTC. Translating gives CASSPDGDRGSSNEQFF. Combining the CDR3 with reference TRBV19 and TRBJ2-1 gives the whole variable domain DGGITQSPKYLFRKEGQNVTLSCEQNLNHDAMYWYRQDPGQGLRLIYYSQIVNDFQKGDIAEGYSVSREKKESFPLTVTSAQKNPTAFYLCASSPDGDRGSSNEQFFGPGTRLTVL.

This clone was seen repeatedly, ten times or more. CDR3 region: CAYASRGREAPLHF. In nucleotides, the CDR3 is TGTGCCTACGCCTCCAGGGGGCGTGAGGCACCCCTCCACTTT. This chain uses TRBV30 with TRBJ1-6, with TRBD1 matching over 8 bases. Germline V lookup: CDR1 GTSNPN, CDR2 SVGIG (reference sequence). Germline trimming cut 7 bases from V and 11 bases from J; bases unmatched to any gene: 13. CDR3 length: 14 residues.

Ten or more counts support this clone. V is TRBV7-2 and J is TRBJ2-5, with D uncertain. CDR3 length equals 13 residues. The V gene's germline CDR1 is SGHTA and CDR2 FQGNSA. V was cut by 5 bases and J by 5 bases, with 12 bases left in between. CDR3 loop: CASSRLGQETQYF. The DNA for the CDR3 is TGTGCCAGCAGCCGCCTCGGGCAGGAGACCCAGTACTTC.

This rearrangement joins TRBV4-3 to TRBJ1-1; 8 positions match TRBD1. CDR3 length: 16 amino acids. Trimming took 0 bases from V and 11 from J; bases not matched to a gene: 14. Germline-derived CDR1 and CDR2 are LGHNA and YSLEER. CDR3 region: CASSQEWGTGGTGAFF. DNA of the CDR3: TGCGCCAGCAGCCAAGAGTGGGGGACAGGTGGCACTGGGGCTTTCTTT.

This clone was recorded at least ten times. The DNA of the CDR3 is TGTGCCACCAGCAGAGAACAGGGGGAATACAATGAGCAGTTCTTC. Its translation: CATSREQGEYNEQFF. This chain uses TRBV15 with TRBJ2-1; the match to TRBD1 covers 8 bases. The germline gives CDR1 LNHNV, CDR2 YYDKDF (reference sequence). This CDR3 has 15 residues. V dropped 0 bases and J dropped 4; count of bases not matched to a gene: 2.